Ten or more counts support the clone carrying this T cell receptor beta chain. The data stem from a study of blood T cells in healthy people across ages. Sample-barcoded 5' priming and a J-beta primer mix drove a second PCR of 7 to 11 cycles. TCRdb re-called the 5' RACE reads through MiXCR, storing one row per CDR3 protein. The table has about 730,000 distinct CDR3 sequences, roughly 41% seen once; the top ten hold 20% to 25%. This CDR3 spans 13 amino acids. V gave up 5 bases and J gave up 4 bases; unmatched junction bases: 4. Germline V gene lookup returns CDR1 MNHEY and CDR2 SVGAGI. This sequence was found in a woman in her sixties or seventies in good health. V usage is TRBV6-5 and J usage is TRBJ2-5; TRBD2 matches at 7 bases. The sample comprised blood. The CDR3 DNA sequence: TGTGCCAGCAGTCCTCCGGGGGGAGAGACCCAGTACTTC. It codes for CASSPPGGETQYF.